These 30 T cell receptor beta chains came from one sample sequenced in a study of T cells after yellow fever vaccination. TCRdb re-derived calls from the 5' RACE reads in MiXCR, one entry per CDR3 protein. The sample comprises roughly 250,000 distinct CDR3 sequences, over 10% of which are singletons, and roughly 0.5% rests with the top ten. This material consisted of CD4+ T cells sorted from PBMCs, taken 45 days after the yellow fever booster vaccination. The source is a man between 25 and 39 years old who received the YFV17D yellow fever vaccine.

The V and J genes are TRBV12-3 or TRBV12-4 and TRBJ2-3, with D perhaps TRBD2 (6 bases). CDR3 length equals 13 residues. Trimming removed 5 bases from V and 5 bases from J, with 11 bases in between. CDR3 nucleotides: TGTGCCAGCAGTACCCGGGGGAAAGATACGCAGTATTTT. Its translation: CASSTRGKDTQYF.

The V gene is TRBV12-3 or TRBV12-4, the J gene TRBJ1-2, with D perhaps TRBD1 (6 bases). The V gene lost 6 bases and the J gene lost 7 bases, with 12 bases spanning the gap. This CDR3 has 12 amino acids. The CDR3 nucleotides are TGTGCCAGCAGAACAGGGAAGGTTGGCTACACCTTC. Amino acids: CASRTGKVGYTF.

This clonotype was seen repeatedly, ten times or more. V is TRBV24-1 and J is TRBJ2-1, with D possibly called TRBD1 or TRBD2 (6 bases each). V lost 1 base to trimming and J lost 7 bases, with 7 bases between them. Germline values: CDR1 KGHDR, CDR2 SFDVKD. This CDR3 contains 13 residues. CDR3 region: CATSDLGGNEQFF. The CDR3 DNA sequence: TGTGCCACCAGTGATTTAGGGGGGAATGAGCAGTTCTTC.

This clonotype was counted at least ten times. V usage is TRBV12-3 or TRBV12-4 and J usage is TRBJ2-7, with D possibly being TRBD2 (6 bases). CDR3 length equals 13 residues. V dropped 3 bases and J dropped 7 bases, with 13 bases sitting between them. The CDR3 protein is CASSFGRNGEQYF. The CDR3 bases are TGTGCCAGCAGTTTTGGGAGGAATGGGGAGCAGTACTTC.

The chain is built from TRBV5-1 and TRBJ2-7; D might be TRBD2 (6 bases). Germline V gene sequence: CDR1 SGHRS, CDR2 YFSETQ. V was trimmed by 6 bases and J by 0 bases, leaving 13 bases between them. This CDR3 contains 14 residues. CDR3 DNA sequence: TGCGCCAGCAACCGGGGGACTTCCTCCTACGAGCAGTACTTC. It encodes CASNRGTSSYEQYF. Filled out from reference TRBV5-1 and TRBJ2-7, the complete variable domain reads KAGVTQTPRYLIKTRGQQVTLSCSPISGHRSVSWYQQTPGQGLQFLFEYFSETQRNKGNFPGRFSGRQFSNSRSEMNVSTLELGDSALYLCASNRGTSSYEQYFGPGTRLTVT.

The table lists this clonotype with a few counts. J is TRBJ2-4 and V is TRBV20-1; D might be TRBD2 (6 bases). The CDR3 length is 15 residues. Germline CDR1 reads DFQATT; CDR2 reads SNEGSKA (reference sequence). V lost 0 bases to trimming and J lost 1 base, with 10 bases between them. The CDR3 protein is CSARETGGAKNIQYF. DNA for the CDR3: TGCAGTGCTAGAGAAACCGGAGGGGCCAAAAACATTCAGTACTTC.

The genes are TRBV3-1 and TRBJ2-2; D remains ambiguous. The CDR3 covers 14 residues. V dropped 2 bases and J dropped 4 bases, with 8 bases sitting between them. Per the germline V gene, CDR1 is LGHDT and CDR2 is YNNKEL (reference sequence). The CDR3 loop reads CASSQQPATGELFF. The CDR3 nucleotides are TGTGCCAGCAGCCAACAGCCAGCCACCGGGGAGCTGTTTTTT.

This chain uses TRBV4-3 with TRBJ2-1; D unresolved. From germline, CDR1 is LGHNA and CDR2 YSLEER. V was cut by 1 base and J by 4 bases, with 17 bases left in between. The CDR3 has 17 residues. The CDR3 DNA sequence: TGCGCCAGCAGCCAAGTCCTAAGGAACACTCTTTACAATGAGCAGTTCTTC. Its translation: CASSQVLRNTLYNEQFF.

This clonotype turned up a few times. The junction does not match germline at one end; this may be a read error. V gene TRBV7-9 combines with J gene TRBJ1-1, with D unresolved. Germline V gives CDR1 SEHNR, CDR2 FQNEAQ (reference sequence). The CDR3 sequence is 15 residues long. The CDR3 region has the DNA TGTGCCAGCAGTTTAGGGCTTTCTTTGAACACTGAAGCTTTCTTT. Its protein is CASSLGLSLNTEAFF.

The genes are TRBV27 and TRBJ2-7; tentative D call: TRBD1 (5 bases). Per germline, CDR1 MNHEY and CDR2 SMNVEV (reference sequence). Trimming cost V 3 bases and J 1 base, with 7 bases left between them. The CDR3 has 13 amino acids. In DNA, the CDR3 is TGTGCCAGCAGTTTTGCAGGGTCCTACGAGCAGTACTTC. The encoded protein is CASSFAGSYEQYF.

DNA for the CDR3: TGTGCCAGCAGCCGGGACACCTACTCTAGGTGGCATTTT. Its protein is CASSRDTYSRWHF. V is TRBV6-6 and J is TRBJ1-5; perhaps TRBD1 as D (6 bases). CDR1 and CDR2 from the germline V gene are MNHNY and SVGAGI (reference sequence). Trimming stripped 6 bases from V and 15 bases from J, with 21 bases between. The CDR3 extends over 13 amino acids.

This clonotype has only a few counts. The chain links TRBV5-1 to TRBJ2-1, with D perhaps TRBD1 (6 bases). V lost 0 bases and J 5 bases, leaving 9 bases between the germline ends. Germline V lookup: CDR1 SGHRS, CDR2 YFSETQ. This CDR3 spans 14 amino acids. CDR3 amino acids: CASSLGGQNNEQFF. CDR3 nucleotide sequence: TGCGCCAGCAGCTTGGGGGGACAAAACAATGAGCAGTTCTTC.

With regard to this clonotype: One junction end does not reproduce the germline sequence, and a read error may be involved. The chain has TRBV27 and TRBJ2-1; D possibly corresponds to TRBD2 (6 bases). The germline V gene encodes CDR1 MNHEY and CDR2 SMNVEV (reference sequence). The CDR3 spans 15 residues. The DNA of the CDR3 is TGTGCCAGCACACCCGGGACTGGCTCCTTCAATGAGCAGTTCTTC. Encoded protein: CASTPGTGSFNEQFF.

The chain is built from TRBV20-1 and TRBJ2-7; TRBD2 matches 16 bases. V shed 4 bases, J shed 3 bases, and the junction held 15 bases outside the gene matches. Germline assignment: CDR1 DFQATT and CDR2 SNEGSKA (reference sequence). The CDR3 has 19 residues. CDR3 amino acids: CSAMAQTGTSGRVVYEQYF. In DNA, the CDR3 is TGCAGTGCTATGGCACAGACCGGGACTAGCGGGAGGGTAGTCTACGAGCAGTACTTC.

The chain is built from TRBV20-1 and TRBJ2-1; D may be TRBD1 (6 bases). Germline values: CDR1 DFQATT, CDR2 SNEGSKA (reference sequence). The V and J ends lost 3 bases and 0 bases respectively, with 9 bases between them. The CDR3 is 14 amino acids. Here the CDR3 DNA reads TGCAGTGCTAGGGGGGCGCCCTCCTACAATGAGCAGTTCTTC. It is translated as CSARGAPSYNEQFF.

CDR3 bases: TGTGCCACCAGTGATTCCTATGAGCAGTTCTTC. It yields the protein CATSDSYEQFF. The V gene is TRBV24-1, the J gene TRBJ2-1; no firm D call. The V end lost 2 bases, the J end lost 8 bases, and 3 bases lay between the germline ends. This CDR3 is built from 11 residues. From germline, CDR1 is KGHDR and CDR2 SFDVKD.

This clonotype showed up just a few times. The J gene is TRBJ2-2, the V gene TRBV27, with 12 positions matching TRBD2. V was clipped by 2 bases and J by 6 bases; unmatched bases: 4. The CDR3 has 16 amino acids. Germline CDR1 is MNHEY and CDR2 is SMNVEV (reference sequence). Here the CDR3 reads CASSLGSSGRAGELFF. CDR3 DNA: TGTGCCAGCAGTTTAGGGTCTAGCGGGAGGGCCGGGGAGCTGTTTTTT.

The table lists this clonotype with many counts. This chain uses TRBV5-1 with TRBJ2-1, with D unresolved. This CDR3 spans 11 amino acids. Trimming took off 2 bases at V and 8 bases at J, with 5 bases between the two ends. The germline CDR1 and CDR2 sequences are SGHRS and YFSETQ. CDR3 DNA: TGCGCCAGCAGCTTTAGCTATGAGCAGTTCTTC. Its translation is CASSFSYEQFF. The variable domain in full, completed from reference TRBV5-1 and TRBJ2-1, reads KAGVTQTPRYLIKTRGQQVTLSCSPISGHRSVSWYQQTPGQGLQFLFEYFSETQRNKGNFPGRFSGRQFSNSRSEMNVSTLELGDSALYLCASSFSYEQFFGPGTRLTVL.

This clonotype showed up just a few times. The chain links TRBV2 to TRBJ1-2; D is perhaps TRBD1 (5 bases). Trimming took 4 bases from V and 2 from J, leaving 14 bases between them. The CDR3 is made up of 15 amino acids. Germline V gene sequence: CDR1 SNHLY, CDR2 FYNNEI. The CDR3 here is CASSVPGRQNYGYTF. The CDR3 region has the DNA TGTGCCAGCAGTGTACCCGGGAGACAGAACTATGGCTACACCTTC. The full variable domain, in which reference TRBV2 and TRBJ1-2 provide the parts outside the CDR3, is EPEVTQTPSHQVTQMGQEVILRCVPISNHLYFYWYRQILGQKVEFLVSFYNNEISEKSEIFDDQFSVERPDGSNFTLKIRSTKLEDSAMYFCASSVPGRQNYGYTFGSGTRLTVV.

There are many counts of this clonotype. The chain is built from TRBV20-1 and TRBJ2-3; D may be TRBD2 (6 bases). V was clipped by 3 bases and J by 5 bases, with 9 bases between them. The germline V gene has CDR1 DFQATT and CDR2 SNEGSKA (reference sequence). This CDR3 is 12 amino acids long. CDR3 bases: TGCAGTGCTAGCGGAGGGGTAGATACGCAGTATTTT. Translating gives CSASGGVDTQYF.

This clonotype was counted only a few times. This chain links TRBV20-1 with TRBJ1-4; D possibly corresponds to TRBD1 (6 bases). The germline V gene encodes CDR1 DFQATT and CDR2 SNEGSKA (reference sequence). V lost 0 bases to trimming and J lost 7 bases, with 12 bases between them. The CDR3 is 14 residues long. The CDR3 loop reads CSARDRKTGEKLFF. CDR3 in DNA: TGCAGTGCTAGAGATCGGAAGACAGGTGAAAAACTGTTTTTT.

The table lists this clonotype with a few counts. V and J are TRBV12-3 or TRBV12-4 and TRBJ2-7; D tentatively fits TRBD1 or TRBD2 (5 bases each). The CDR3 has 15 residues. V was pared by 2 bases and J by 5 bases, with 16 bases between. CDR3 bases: TGTGCCAGCAGTTTAAGTACGGGACGGCGGAACGAGCAGTACTTC. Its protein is CASSLSTGRRNEQYF.

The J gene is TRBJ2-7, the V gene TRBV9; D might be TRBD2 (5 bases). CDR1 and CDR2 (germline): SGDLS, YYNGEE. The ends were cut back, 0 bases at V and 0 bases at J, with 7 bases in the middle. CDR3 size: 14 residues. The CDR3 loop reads CASSVDLASYEQYF. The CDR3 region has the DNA TGTGCCAGCAGCGTAGATCTAGCCTCCTACGAGCAGTACTTC.

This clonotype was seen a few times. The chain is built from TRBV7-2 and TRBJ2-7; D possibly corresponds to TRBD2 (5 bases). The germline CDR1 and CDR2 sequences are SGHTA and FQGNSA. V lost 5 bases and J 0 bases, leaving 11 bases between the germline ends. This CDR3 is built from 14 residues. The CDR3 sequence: CASSQAVSSYEQYF. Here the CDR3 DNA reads TGTGCCAGCAGCCAAGCGGTGAGCTCCTACGAGCAGTACTTC.

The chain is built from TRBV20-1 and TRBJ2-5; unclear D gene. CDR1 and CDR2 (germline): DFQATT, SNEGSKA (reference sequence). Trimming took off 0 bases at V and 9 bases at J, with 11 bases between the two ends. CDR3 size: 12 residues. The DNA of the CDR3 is TGCAGTGCTAGAGATTCTAAGTATGCCCAGTACTTC. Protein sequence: CSARDSKYAQYF.

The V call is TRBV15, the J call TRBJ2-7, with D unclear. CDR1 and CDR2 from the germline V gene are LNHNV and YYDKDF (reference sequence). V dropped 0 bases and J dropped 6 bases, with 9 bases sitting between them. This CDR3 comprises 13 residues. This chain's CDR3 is CATSREGIGEQYF. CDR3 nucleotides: TGTGCCACCAGCAGAGAGGGAATAGGCGAGCAGTACTTC.

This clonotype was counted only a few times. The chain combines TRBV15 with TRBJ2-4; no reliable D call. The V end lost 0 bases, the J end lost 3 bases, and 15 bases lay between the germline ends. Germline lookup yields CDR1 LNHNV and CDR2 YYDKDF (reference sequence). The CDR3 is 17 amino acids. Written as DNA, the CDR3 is TGTGCCACCAGCAGAGAGGGTTGGGGTCGTGACAAAAACATTCAGTACTTC. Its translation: CATSREGWGRDKNIQYF.

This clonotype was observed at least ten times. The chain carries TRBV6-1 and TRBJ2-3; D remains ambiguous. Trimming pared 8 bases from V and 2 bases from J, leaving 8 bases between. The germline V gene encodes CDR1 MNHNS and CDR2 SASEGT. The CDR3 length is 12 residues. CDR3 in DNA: TGTGCCAGCTCAGCGCTCACAGATACGCAGTATTTT. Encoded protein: CASSALTDTQYF.

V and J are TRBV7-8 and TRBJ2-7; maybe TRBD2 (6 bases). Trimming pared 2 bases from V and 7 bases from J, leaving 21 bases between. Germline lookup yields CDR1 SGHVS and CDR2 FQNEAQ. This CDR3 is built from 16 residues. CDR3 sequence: CASSLTQGIRAGEQYF. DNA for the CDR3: TGTGCCAGCAGCTTAACGCAGGGTATTAGGGCGGGGGAGCAGTACTTC.

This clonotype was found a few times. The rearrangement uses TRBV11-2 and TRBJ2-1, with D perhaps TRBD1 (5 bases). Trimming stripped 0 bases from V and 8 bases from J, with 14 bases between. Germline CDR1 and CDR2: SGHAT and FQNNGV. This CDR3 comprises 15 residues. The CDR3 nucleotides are TGTGCCAGCAGCTTAGATTGGGTGGGGCAGGATGAGCAGTTCTTC. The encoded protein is CASSLDWVGQDEQFF.